Listed here are 9 T cell receptor beta chains from one sample, sequenced in a study of blood T cell repertoires in COVID-19. Some clones are missing from TCRdb's copy, which holds only in-frame ones; the method was immunoSEQ multiplex PCR. Counted here are around 240,000 clones, approximately 83% occurring once; the ten biggest clones make up approximately 3%. Sequencing was done on a sample of peripheral blood. These receptors all come from a woman aged 30 to 39 who had recovered from COVID-19.

The chain uses TRBV3-1 (or the pseudogene TRBV3-2) and TRBJ1-2; possible D gene TRBD1, 5 bases. The CDR3 has 14 residues. CDR1 is LGHDT, CDR2 YNNKEL, per germline (reference sequence). V was clipped by 0 bases and J by 5 bases, with 10 bases between them. The CDR3, as DNA: TGTGCCAGCAGCCAAGATTCTCAGGGTTATGGCTACACCTTC. It specifies CASSQDSQGYGYTF.

This clone came up a few times. The J gene is TRBJ2-1, the V gene TRBV7-9; D not resolved. V was trimmed by 4 bases and J by 9 bases, leaving 7 bases between them. Germline-derived CDR1 and CDR2 are SEHNR and FQNEAQ (reference sequence). There are 11 residues in the CDR3. CDR3 protein: CASSWAGEQFF. In DNA form, the CDR3 reads TGTGCCAGCAGCTGGGCCGGTGAGCAGTTCTTC.

V and J are TRBV7-9 and TRBJ2-5, with D tentatively TRBD2 (5 bases). Germline CDR1 reads SEHNR; CDR2 reads FQNEAQ (reference sequence). This CDR3 spans 13 amino acids. The ends were cut back, 0 bases at V and 4 bases at J, with 6 bases in the middle. The CDR3 region is CASSLAAGETQYF. The CDR3 region has the DNA TGTGCCAGCAGCTTAGCTGCGGGAGAGACCCAGTACTTC.

The gene calls are TRBV20-1 and TRBJ2-3; 9 bases fit TRBD2. CDR3 size: 15 residues. From germline, CDR1 is DFQATT and CDR2 SNEGSKA (reference sequence). Trimming cost V 3 bases and J 2 bases; bases outside gene matches: 6. In nucleotides, the CDR3 is TGCAGTGCTAGTTCGACTAGCGGTTACACAGATACGCAGTATTTT. Residues: CSASSTSGYTDTQYF.

V gene TRBV5-6 combines with J gene TRBJ2-1; no clear D gene. Trimming took 0 bases from V and 8 from J, leaving 12 bases between them. This CDR3 is built from 14 residues. Germline CDR1 reads SGHDT; CDR2 reads YYEEEE. The CDR3 is CASSLAASLYEQFF. For the CDR3, the DNA is TGTGCCAGCAGCTTGGCTGCGAGTTTATATGAGCAGTTCTTC. Full variable domain (remainder filled in from reference TRBV5-6 and TRBJ2-1): DAGVTQSPTHLIKTRGQQVTLRCSPKSGHDTVSWYQQALGQGPQFIFQYYEEEERQRGNFPDRFSGHQFPNYSSELNVNALLLGDSALYLCASSLAASLYEQFFGPGTRLTVL.

The J gene is TRBJ2-7, the V gene TRBV6-5; tentatively, D is TRBD1 (5 bases). The V end lost 6 bases, the J end lost 3 bases, and 18 bases lay between the germline ends. The CDR3 covers 15 residues. Per germline, CDR1 MNHEY and CDR2 SVGAGI. The CDR3 spells CASRRFETDFYEQYF. In DNA form, the CDR3 reads TGTGCCAGCAGGCGATTCGAGACAGACTTCTACGAGCAGTACTTC.

This chain connects TRBV4-2 to TRBJ1-4; weak D call: TRBD1 (5 bases). Trimming stripped 1 base from V and 7 bases from J, with 10 bases between. CDR1 is LGHNA, CDR2 YNFKEQ, per germline. The CDR3 contains 14 residues. This CDR3 is CASSQVEGAEKLFF. The CDR3 bases are TGTGCCAGCAGCCAAGTTGAAGGGGCTGAAAAACTGTTTTTT.

The V gene is TRBV5-4, the J gene TRBJ2-3; TRBD2 is a possible D gene (5 bases). The V end was cut by 0 bases, the J end by 3 bases, with 14 bases between. This CDR3 is 16 amino acids long. Germline V gives CDR1 SGHNT, CDR2 YYREEE (reference sequence). This CDR3 is CASSLGDYPLTDTQYF. The CDR3 DNA sequence: TGTGCCAGCAGCTTGGGAGACTACCCTCTAACAGATACGCAGTATTTT.

The chain carries TRBV7-2 and TRBJ1-6, with a weak D call TRBD1 (5 bases). CDR1 is SGHTA, CDR2 FQGNSA, per germline. V dropped 2 bases and J dropped 13 bases, with 21 bases sitting between them. The CDR3 has 16 residues. The DNA of the CDR3 is TGTGCCAGCAGCTTATATTCTCAGGGCCTCCCAGACCCCCTCCACTTT. It is translated as CASSLYSQGLPDPLHF.